This TCR beta chain emerged from a study of identical twins. One entry per CDR3 protein, called by TCRdb with MiXCR from the 5' RACE reads. The sample records around 1.7 million distinct CDR3 sequences, about 30% being singletons. This CDR3 has 13 amino acids. The germline gives CDR1 SGHRS, CDR2 YFSETQ. V was clipped by 1 base and J by 9 bases, with 11 bases between them. The source is a newborn girl in good health. The chain links TRBV5-1 to TRBJ2-1; possible D gene TRBD2, 6 bases. Sequencing was carried out using cord blood. The CDR3 DNA reads as TGCGCCAGCAGCTTGAATTACGGGGGTGAGCAGTTCTTC. Protein product: CASSLNYGGEQFF. Full variable domain (rest looked up from reference TRBV5-1 and TRBJ2-1): KAGVTQTPRYLIKTRGQQVTLSCSPISGHRSVSWYQQTPGQGLQFLFEYFSETQRNKGNFPGRFSGRQFSNSRSEMNVSTLELGDSALYLCASSLNYGGEQFFGPGTRLTVL.